This T cell receptor (beta chain) emerged from a study of beta chain features in type 1 diabetes. Study-wide background: The study examined around 99,000,000 sorted cells across all samples.

Researchers reported sorting CD4+ naive, central memory, regulatory and stem cell-like memory cells via CD45RO/CCR7/CD25/CD127/CD95/CD27. This clone was counted only a few times. Its antigen is currently unknown. The study reverse transcribed the entire isolated RNA, so it sequenced expressed TCRB transcripts. Data came from immunoSEQ multiplex PCR; TCRdb stores just in-frame clones and leaves some out. The table lists more than 300,000 clones, 10% to 15% of them singletons. This CDR3 has 15 amino acids. Germline CDR1 reads SGHAT; CDR2 reads FQNNGV. The V gene lost 5 bases and the J gene lost 4 bases, with 18 bases spanning the gap. Study-level findings and limits: More deletions and fewer insertions at VDJ junctions were seen in type 1 diabetes patients. Across all four CD4+ subsets, people with type 1 diabetes showed modestly shorter TCRB CDR3s.

Sequenced: naive CD4+ T cells from blood. The TCR sequence derives from a woman aged 18-29 years with type 1 diabetes. The chain couples TRBV11-2 to TRBJ2-7; a weak D match, TRBD1 (5 bases). The CDR3 sequence is CASSPHTDIPYEQYF. CDR3 nucleotides: TGTGCCAGCAGCCCTCACACGGACATACCGTACGAGCAGTACTTC.